The rows below give T cell receptor beta chains drawn from one sample of a study of blood T cells in healthy people across ages. TCRdb called the 5' RACE reads again in MiXCR, with one record for every CDR3 protein. This table holds roughly 1 million distinct CDR3 sequences, about 23% found once. These data also featured in a second study, about T cells of mothers and their children.

The material sequenced was blood. These receptors came from a girl aged 2 to 9 in good health. The CDR3 runs from the conserved cysteine through the conserved F or W. The D gene is left open where the match is weak. A clone size is listed for some rows: how often the clone was seen (once, few, many), or a class if it is expanded.

clone size	V gene	J gene	D gene	CDR3 DNA	CDR3 protein
.	TRBV25-1	TRBJ2-5	.	TGTGCCAGCAGTGACGCTAGGGGAAAACAGGATGGACAAGAGACCCAGTACTTC	CASSDARGKQDGQETQYF
.	TRBV20-1	TRBJ2-1	.	TGCAGTGGTCGGACTGACCCCGAAAATGAGCAGTTCTTC	CSGRTDPENEQFF
few	TRBV3-1	TRBJ2-7	.	TGTGCCAGCAGCCCCTGGGCCCTTTCCTACGAGCAGTACTTC	CASSPWALSYEQYF
few	TRBV20-1	TRBJ2-3	TRBD2	TGCAGTGCTAGCCGGACTAGCGGGTACACAGATACGCAGTATTTT	CSASRTSGYTDTQYF
.	TRBV5-1	TRBJ1-2	.	TGCGCCAGCAGCCCCGCTGAGGATGGCTACACCTTC	CASSPAEDGYTF
few	TRBV27	TRBJ1-1	.	TGTGCCAGCAGTCCCACCAGCTCGAAGGGAACTGAAGCTTTCTTT	CASSPTSSKGTEAFF
.	TRBV28	TRBJ2-7	TRBD1	TGTGCCAGCAGTTTTGGGGACAGACCCAACTACGAGCAGTACTTC	CASSFGDRPNYEQYF
few	TRBV7-2	TRBJ1-4	.	TGTGCCAGCAGCTTAGTCGGGGGTTGGGGTGAAAAACTGTTTTTT	CASSLVGGWGEKLFF
.	TRBV20-1	TRBJ2-1	.	TGCAGTGCTAGAGGGCTTCGTCATCTAGCCTACAATGAGCAGTTCTTC	CSARGLRHLAYNEQFF
.	TRBV12-3/TRBV12-4	TRBJ2-5	TRBD1	TGTGCCAGCACCACCCAGACAGGGGCCGGAGAGACCCAGTACTTC	CASTTQTGAGETQYF
.	TRBV6-6	TRBJ2-1	.	TGTGCCAGCAGTTCCAGTATGGCTACCATCTACAATGAGCAGTTCTTC	CASSSSMATIYNEQFF
.	TRBV7-2	TRBJ2-7	.	TGTGCCAGCAGCAGGACAACCCTTTACGAGCAGTACTTC	CASSRTTLYEQYF
.	TRBV20-1	TRBJ2-1	.	TGCAGTGCTAGGGGGAACGGAGGGAGCTCCTACAATGAGCAGTTCTTC	CSARGNGGSSYNEQFF
.	TRBV7-9	TRBJ2-3	.	TGTGCCAGCAGCTGGAATAGCGGAGGCCTCATTCTCGGCACAGATACGCAGTATTTT	CASSWNSGGLILGTDTQYF
.	TRBV6-2/TRBV6-3	TRBJ2-7	.	TGTGCCAGCAACGAGCGGAGGAGGGGTGGGAACGAGCAGTACTTC	CASNERRRGGNEQYF
few	TRBV2	TRBJ1-3	.	TGTGCCAGCAGTGTTCACAGGCCACCCTCTGGAAACACCATATATTTT	CASSVHRPPSGNTIYF
few	TRBV7-2	TRBJ2-1	.	TGTGCCAGCAGCTTGGTATATAGATCCTACAATGAGCAGTTCTTC	CASSLVYRSYNEQFF
.	TRBV6-1	TRBJ1-2	.	TGTGCCAGCAGTGAAGATGTGGTTTATGGCTACACCTTC	CASSEDVVYGYTF
few	TRBV7-9	TRBJ2-7	TRBD2	TGTGCCAGCAGACCCCCGGGACTAGAGGTCGAGCAGTACTTC	CASRPPGLEVEQYF
.	TRBV20-1	TRBJ2-7	TRBD2	TGCAGTGCTAGAGAGGGACTAGCGCACTACGAGCAGTACTTC	CSAREGLAHYEQYF
few	TRBV10-2	TRBJ2-1	.	TGCGCCAGCAACGAACAGGGTCATGAGCAGTTCTTC	CASNEQGHEQFF
.	TRBV4-1	TRBJ1-2	TRBD1	TGCGCCAGCACCCAAGTCCCGGGACAGGGGTATGGCTACACCTTC	CASTQVPGQGYGYTF
.	TRBV28	TRBJ2-1	.	TGTGCCAGCAGCCGCCCACGCGAGCAGTTCTTC	CASSRPREQFF
.	TRBV14	TRBJ1-1	.	TGTGCCAGCAGCTCCCGGGGAGGGGTTGTGAACACTGAAGCTTTCTTT	CASSSRGGVVNTEAFF
.	TRBV2	TRBJ2-1	.	TGTGCCGGCAACGGCAGTCCAGTACGAACGCAGGAGCAGTTCTTC	CAGNGSPVRTQEQFF
.	TRBV7-3	TRBJ2-1	TRBD2	TGTGCCAGCAGCTTTTCGGGACTAGCATCCAATGAGCAGTTCTTC	CASSFSGLASNEQFF
few	TRBV10-3	TRBJ1-1	.	TGTGCCATCAGTGACCCAACCCGCACTGAAGCTTTCTTT	CAISDPTRTEAFF
few	TRBV4-1	TRBJ1-4	.	TGCGCCAGCAGCCAAGAAACGGGCGCTGATGAAAAACTGTTTTTT	CASSQETGADEKLFF
.	TRBV29-1	TRBJ2-2	.	TGCAGCGTCGAGTACTTCACCGGGGAGCTGTTTTTT	CSVEYFTGELFF
.	TRBV7-9	TRBJ2-5	TRBD2	TGTGCCAGCAGCTTAGGGACTAGCGGACGAGGGACCCAGTACTTC	CASSLGTSGRGTQYF
.	TRBV6-5	TRBJ1-2	.	TGTGCCAGCAGCCGTCGGTGGGACTATGGCTACACCTTC	CASSRRWDYGYTF
.	TRBV29-1	TRBJ2-3	TRBD2	TGCAGCGTTGTCCGGGGGGTCTTTAACACAGATACGCAGTATTTT	CSVVRGVFNTDTQYF
few	TRBV10-3	TRBJ1-2	.	TGTGCCATCAGCGGCAATACAGGGAACTATGGCTACACCTTC	CAISGNTGNYGYTF
few	TRBV10-3	TRBJ2-5	.	TGTGCCATCAGTGAGTTTAACGGGGACGGAGAGACCCAGTACTTC	CAISEFNGDGETQYF
.	TRBV27	TRBJ2-7	TRBD1	TGTGCCAGCAGTGTAAGAGGGGGACAGGGTATCTACGAGCAGTACTTC	CASSVRGGQGIYEQYF
.	TRBV7-3	TRBJ2-5	.	TGTGCCAGCAGCTCCACTGGCGCAGGCAGAGAGACCCTGTACTTC	CASSSTGAGRETLYF
few	TRBV7-2	TRBJ2-7	.	TGTGCCAGCAGCTTAGGCCCAGGGGACACCTACGAGCAGTACTTC	CASSLGPGDTYEQYF
many	TRBV29-1	TRBJ2-1	.	TGCAGCGTTGCAAGGAAGAGCTACAATGAGCAGTTCTTC	CSVARKSYNEQFF
.	TRBV7-2	TRBJ1-4	.	TGTGCCAGCAGCTTGAAGGGGCAGCTCTCAACTAATGAAGGGCTGTTTTTT	CASSLKGQLSTNEGLFF
.	TRBV5-1	TRBJ2-1	.	TGCGCCAGCAGCGTAGACTTACTCTCCTACAATGAGCAGTTCTTC	CASSVDLLSYNEQFF
few	TRBV6-1	TRBJ2-5	.	TGTGCCAGCAGTGAAAGGGGTGCTAGGCAGTACTTC	CASSERGARQYF
few	TRBV5-1	TRBJ2-3	.	TGCGCCAGCAGCCTCTTAGGATGGGGCACAGATACGCAGTATTTT	CASSLLGWGTDTQYF
few	TRBV2	TRBJ2-7	.	TGTGCCAGCAGTGAAGCGGCCAGGGCGATCGAGCAGTACTTC	CASSEAARAIEQYF
.	TRBV29-1	TRBJ2-1	.	TGCAGCGTTGAACGAGGTGAGCAGTTCTTC	CSVERGEQFF
few	TRBV20-1	TRBJ2-5	.	TGCAGTGCCGGCGGGCAAATCCAGTACTTC	CSAGGQIQYF
few	TRBV9	TRBJ2-1	TRBD2	TGTGCCAGCAGCGCACCGGGGACTAGAGCGAGTGAGCAGTTCTTC	CASSAPGTRASEQFF
.	TRBV7-8	TRBJ1-1	.	TGTGCCAGCTGCTCCAGGGTACTGGCCTACACTGAAGCTTTCTTT	CASCSRVLAYTEAFF
.	TRBV10-1	TRBJ1-1	.	TGCGCCAGCAGGAGTATGAACACTGAAGCTTTCTTT	CASRSMNTEAFF
.	TRBV9	TRBJ2-4	.	TGTGCCAGCAGCCCAGGTGGGGCCCAAAACATTCAGTACTTC	CASSPGGAQNIQYF